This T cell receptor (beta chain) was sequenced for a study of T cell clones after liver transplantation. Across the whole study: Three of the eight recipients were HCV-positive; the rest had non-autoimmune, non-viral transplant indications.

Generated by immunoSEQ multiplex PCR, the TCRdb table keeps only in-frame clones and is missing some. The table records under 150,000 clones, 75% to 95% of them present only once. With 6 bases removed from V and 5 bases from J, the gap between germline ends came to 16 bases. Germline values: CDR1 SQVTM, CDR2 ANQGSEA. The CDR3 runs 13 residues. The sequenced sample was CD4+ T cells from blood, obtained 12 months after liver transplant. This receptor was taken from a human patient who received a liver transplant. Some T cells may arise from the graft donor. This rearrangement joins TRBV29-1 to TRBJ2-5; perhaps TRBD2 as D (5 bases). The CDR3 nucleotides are TGCAGCGTCGCGGACTGGATTTCTGAGACCCAGTACTTC. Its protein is CSVADWISETQYF. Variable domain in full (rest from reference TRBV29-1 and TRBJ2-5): SAVISQKPSRDICQRGTSLTIQCQVDSQVTMMFWYRQQPGQSLTLIATANQGSEATYESGFVIDKFPISRPNLTFSTLTVSNMSPEDSSIYLCSVADWISETQYFGPGTRLLVL.